The 8 T cell receptor beta chains reported below all come from one sample, sequenced in a study of identical twins. From the 5' RACE reads, TCRdb called clonotypes with MiXCR, one entry per CDR3 protein. The sample holds hundreds of thousands of distinct CDR3 sequences, around 5.7% seen once. Material: naive T cells sorted from blood. These receptors all stem from a young man in good health.

The chain links TRBV5-1 to TRBJ2-2; no firm D call. This CDR3 region has 14 residues. V lost 5 bases, J lost 0 bases, and 8 bases lay in between. Germline assignment: CDR1 SGHRS and CDR2 YFSETQ. The CDR3 loop reads CASSGRTNTGELFF. The CDR3 DNA reads as TGCGCCAGCAGTGGTCGAACGAACACCGGGGAGCTGTTTTTT.

This clonotype was seen more than once but under ten times. The chain employs TRBV12-3 or TRBV12-4 and TRBJ2-7; 7 nucleotides agree with TRBD2. CDR3 length equals 16 residues. V gave up 10 bases and J gave up 0 bases; unmatched junction bases: 15. The CDR3 nucleotides read TGTGCCACCAGCAAATCTACCGGGACTAACTCCTACGAGCAGTACTTC. It codes for CATSKSTGTNSYEQYF.

This clonotype was seen a few times. V is TRBV3-1 and J is TRBJ2-5, with D maybe TRBD2 (6 bases). CDR3 length equals 19 residues. Germline CDR1 and CDR2: LGHDT and YNNKEL (reference sequence). The V and J ends lost 2 bases and 5 bases respectively, with 27 bases between them. The CDR3, as DNA: TGTGCCAGCAGCCAACACCCCGTAACCGGGAGAAATCGGAGGGAGACCCAGTACTTC. Protein product: CASSQHPVTGRNRRETQYF.

This clonotype was seen at least ten times. J is TRBJ2-1 and V is TRBV12-3 or TRBV12-4, with 11 bases identical to TRBD2. This CDR3 has 17 amino acids. J was trimmed by 4 bases and V by 2 bases; bases with no gene match: 7. CDR3: CASSLQASGRMYNEQFF. The CDR3 region has the DNA TGTGCCAGCAGTTTACAGGCTAGCGGGAGGATGTACAATGAGCAGTTCTTC.

This clonotype has ten or more counts. The chain employs TRBV11-2 and TRBJ2-1; D gene ambiguous. V lost 7 bases, J lost 6 bases, and 16 bases lay in between. CDR3 length equals 14 residues. CDR1 and CDR2 (germline): SGHAT, FQNNGV. For the CDR3, the DNA is TGTGCCAGCACCGGAACGGCCCCCGTCAATGAGCAGTTCTTC. Translating gives CASTGTAPVNEQFF.

This clonotype was found many times. CDR3 residues: CASSQGQAGEDEQFF. CDR3 nucleotides: TGCGCCAGCAGCCAAGGGCAAGCGGGAGAGGATGAGCAGTTCTTC. V and J are TRBV4-1 and TRBJ2-1; 8 bases fit TRBD2. The germline V gene encodes CDR1 MGHRA and CDR2 YSYEKL. The CDR3 runs to 15 residues. Trimming took 1 base from V and 8 from J; bases not matched to a gene: 7.

In its sample, this clonotype was seen a few times. This sequence joins TRBV4-3 and TRBJ2-5; the D is unclear. Germline loops: CDR1 LGHNA, CDR2 YSLEER. The CDR3 sequence is 16 residues long. The V and J ends lost 0 bases and 11 bases respectively, with 22 bases between them. CDR3 sequence: CASSQDSLVLGSKQYF. The CDR3 coding sequence is TGCGCCAGCAGCCAAGATTCCCTTGTGCTAGGCTCTAAACAGTACTTC.

This clonotype was seen only a few times. The chain has TRBV10-3 and TRBJ2-7; 8 bases line up with TRBD1. Per the germline V gene, CDR1 is ENHRY and CDR2 is SYGVKD. This CDR3 has 14 residues. With V trimmed by 3 bases and J by 8 bases, 9 bases remained unmatched. The CDR3 is CAISDQRQGYKQYF. CDR3 DNA: TGTGCCATCAGTGACCAAAGACAGGGGTACAAGCAGTACTTC.